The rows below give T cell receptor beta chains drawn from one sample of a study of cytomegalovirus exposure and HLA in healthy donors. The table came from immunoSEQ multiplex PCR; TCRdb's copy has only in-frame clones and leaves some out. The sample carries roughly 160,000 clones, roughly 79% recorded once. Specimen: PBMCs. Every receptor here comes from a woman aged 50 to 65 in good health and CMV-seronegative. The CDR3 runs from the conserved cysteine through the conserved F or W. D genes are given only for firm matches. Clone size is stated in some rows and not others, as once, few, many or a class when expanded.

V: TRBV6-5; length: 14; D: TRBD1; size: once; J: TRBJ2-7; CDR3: CASSFLLTGGEQYF; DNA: TGTGCCAGCAGTTTCCTCCTGACAGGGGGGGAGCAGTACTTC
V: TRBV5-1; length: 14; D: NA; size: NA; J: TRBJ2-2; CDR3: CASSSGLLSGELFF; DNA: TGCGCCAGCAGCTCCGGACTGCTATCAGGGGAGCTGTTTTTT
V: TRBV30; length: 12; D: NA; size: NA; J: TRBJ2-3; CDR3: CAWSGGTDTQYF; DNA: TGTGCCTGGAGCGGGGGCACAGATACGCAGTATTTT
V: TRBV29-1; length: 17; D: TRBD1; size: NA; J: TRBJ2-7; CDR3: CSVGVESARTGGYEQYF; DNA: TGCAGCGTTGGGGTGGAGTCGGCAAGGACAGGGGGCTACGAGCAGTACTTC
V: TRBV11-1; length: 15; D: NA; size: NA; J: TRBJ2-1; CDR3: CASSALGDIYNEQFF; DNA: TGTGCCAGCAGCGCTCTCGGGGACATATACAATGAGCAGTTCTTC
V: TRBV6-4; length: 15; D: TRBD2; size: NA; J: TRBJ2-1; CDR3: CASSDHRGGAYEQFF; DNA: TGTGCCAGCAGTGACCACCGCGGGGGGGCCTATGAGCAGTTCTTC
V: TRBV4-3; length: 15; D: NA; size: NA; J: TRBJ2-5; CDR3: CASSQYTGDQETQYF; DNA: TGCGCCAGCAGCCAATACACGGGGGATCAAGAGACCCAGTACTTC
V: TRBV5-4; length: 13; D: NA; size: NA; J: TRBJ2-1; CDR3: CASSLNSHNEQFF; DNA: TGTGCCAGCAGCTTGAACAGCCACAATGAGCAGTTCTTC
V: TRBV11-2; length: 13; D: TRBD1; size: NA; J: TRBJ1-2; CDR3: CASSHPSGGGYTF; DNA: TGTGCCAGCAGCCACCCCTCAGGGGGTGGCTACACCTTC
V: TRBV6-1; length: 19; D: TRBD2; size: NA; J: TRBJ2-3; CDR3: CASSEKGGTSGSLTDTQYF; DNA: TGTGCCAGCAGTGAAAAAGGGGGGACTAGCGGGTCACTTACAGATACGCAGTATTTT
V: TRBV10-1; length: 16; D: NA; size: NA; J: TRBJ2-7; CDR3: CASSESIGAGVDEQYF; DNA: TGCGCCAGCAGTGAGTCGATTGGGGCAGGGGTTGACGAGCAGTACTTC
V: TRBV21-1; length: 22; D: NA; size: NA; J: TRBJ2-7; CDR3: CASSKVYYIGGQGDHTTYEQYF; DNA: TGTGCCAGCAGCAAAGTCTATTACATAGGGGGACAGGGCGACCACACGACCTACGAGCAGTACTTC
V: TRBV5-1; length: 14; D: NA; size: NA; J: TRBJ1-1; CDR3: CASSLDNANTEAFF; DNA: TGCGCCAGCAGCTTGGACAATGCGAACACTGAAGCTTTCTTT
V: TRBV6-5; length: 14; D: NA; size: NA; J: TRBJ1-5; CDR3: CASRPTGPGQPQHF; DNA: TGTGCCAGCAGACCAACAGGGCCCGGTCAGCCCCAGCATTTT
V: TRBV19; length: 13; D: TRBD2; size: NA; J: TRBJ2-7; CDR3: CATTAGGSYEQYF; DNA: TGTGCCACCACGGCGGGAGGCTCCTACGAGCAGTACTTC
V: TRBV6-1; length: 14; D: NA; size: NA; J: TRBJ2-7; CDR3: CASITPGLNYEQYF; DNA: TGTGCCAGCATCACTCCGGGACTGAACTACGAGCAGTACTTC
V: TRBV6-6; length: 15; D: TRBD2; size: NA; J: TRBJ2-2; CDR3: CASSYYSGNNGELFF; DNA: TGTGCCAGCAGTTACTATAGCGGGAACAACGGGGAGCTGTTTTTT